This TCR beta chain stems from a study of cytotoxic CD8 clonotypes in ibrutinib-treated CLL. The protocol was immunoSEQ multiplex PCR, while the TCRdb copy is restricted to in-frame clones and leaves out a portion. This table has approximately 150,000 clones, under 85% appearing once. This CDR3 contains 12 residues. Germline V CDR1 and CDR2: SGHTA, FQGTGA. With V trimmed by 3 bases and J by 8 bases, 3 bases remained unmatched. The sequence derives from a human donor with chronic lymphocytic leukemia. The V gene is TRBV7-3, the J gene TRBJ1-2, with 7 nucleotides matching TRBD1. The source was PBMCs, collected after 24 months of ibrutinib treatment. CDR3 loop: CASSLTGNGYTF. The CDR3 DNA sequence: TGTGCCAGCAGCTTGACAGGGAACGGCTACACCTTC.